Below are 7 T cell receptor beta chains sequenced from a single sample in a study of T cell responses to AZD1222 COVID-19 vaccine. Sequencing was performed with immunoSEQ multiplex PCR; in TCRdb, only in-frame clones are kept and a portion is missing. The sample lists some 110,000 clones; about 90% were seen once. Sequenced material: peripheral blood, taken on day 0 of AZD1222 vaccination. The receptors were gathered from an adult in good health.

This clone was observed a single time. The chain couples TRBV9 to TRBJ1-2; D is ambiguous. CDR1 is SGDLS, CDR2 YYNGEE, per germline. The CDR3 loop spans 15 amino acids. V lost 0 bases and J lost 3, with 12 bases in between. CDR3 sequence reads: CASSVDGSSDYGYTF. The DNA of the CDR3 is TGTGCCAGCAGCGTAGACGGGTCGAGTGACTATGGCTACACCTTC.

This clone was seen a few times. The V gene is TRBV6-5, the J gene TRBJ2-6, with unresolved D. From germline, CDR1 is MNHEY and CDR2 SVGAGI. The CDR3 has 12 residues. V lost 8 bases to trimming and J lost 0 bases, with 2 bases between them. Here the CDR3 reads CASGSGANVLTF. For the CDR3, the DNA is TGTGCCAGCGGCTCTGGGGCCAACGTCCTGACTTTC.

The chain links TRBV2 to TRBJ2-5, with D tentatively TRBD1 or TRBD2 (6 bases each). Germline V gene lookup returns CDR1 SNHLY and CDR2 FYNNEI. Trimming cost V 4 bases and J 5 bases, with 14 bases left between them. This CDR3 contains 14 residues. For the CDR3, the DNA is TGTGCCAGCAGTGGGACAGCCGCGGGGGAGACCCAGTACTTC. This encodes CASSGTAAGETQYF.

The CDR3 reads CASSLSDGGRGNQPQHF. The DNA of the CDR3 is TGTGCCAGCAGCTTAAGCGACGGCGGGAGGGGCAATCAGCCCCAGCATTTT. The chain carries TRBV13 and TRBJ1-5; D gene uncertain. Per germline, CDR1 PRHDT and CDR2 FYEKMQ (reference sequence). This CDR3 has 17 residues. The V end was cut by 2 bases, the J end by 2 bases, with 16 bases between. Filled out from reference TRBV13 and TRBJ1-5, the complete variable domain reads AAGVIQSPRHLIKEKRETATLKCYPIPRHDTVYWYQQGPGQDPQFLISFYEKMQSDKGSIPDRFSAQQFSDYHSELNMSSLELGDSALYFCASSLSDGGRGNQPQHFGDGTRLSIL.

This chain joins TRBV28 and TRBJ1-5; no firm D call. Trimming took 5 bases from V and 9 from J, leaving 14 bases between them. CDR1 and CDR2 (germline): MDHEN, SYDVKM. This CDR3 is built from 13 residues. The CDR3 sequence: CASSLEGWRPQHF. The CDR3 DNA is TGTGCCAGCAGTCTAGAAGGGTGGCGGCCCCAGCATTTT.

The chain couples TRBV13 to TRBJ1-2; 9 bases match TRBD1. V shed 5 bases and J 4 bases; nucleotides not matched to a gene: 5. CDR1 and CDR2 from the germline V gene are PRHDT and FYEKMQ (reference sequence). The CDR3 is 14 residues long. The CDR3 loop is CASSTRTGAYGYTF. CDR3 coding DNA: TGTGCCAGCAGCACACGGACAGGGGCCTATGGCTACACCTTC.

The chain links TRBV7-2 to TRBJ1-2; D remains ambiguous. Germline V gives CDR1 SGHTA, CDR2 FQGNSA. The V end was cut by 5 bases, the J end by 3 bases, with 16 bases between. CDR3 length equals 15 residues. In DNA form, the CDR3 reads TGTGCCAGCAGCCCCGAGTCCGTGGCCCACTATGGCTACACCTTC. Translated: CASSPESVAHYGYTF.